This T cell receptor (beta chain) is from a study of beta chain features in type 1 diabetes. Every isolated RNA sample was fully reverse transcribed, so sequencing captured expressed TCRB transcripts. Profiling relied on immunoSEQ multiplex PCR, and the TCRdb table lists in-frame clones only, not all of them. The sample shows nearly 350,000 clones, roughly 8.8% of them seen only once. V lost 5 bases and J lost 3; bases outside the gene matches: 5. The V gene's germline CDR1 is LNHDA and CDR2 SQIVND (reference sequence). The CDR3 has 14 amino acids. This clone was observed a few times. Its antigen is unidentified. The study, taken as a whole, reports: Individuals with type 1 diabetes displayed fewer insertions and more deletions at VDJ junctions. TCRB repertoires of naive, central memory and Treg cells appeared more similar among patients than among healthy donors. Shorter TCRB CDR3s, moderately but significantly so, were found in Type 1 diabetes patients in all four CD4+ subsets. PCR might preferentially amplify shorter templates, equally in patients and controls.

V and J are TRBV19 and TRBJ2-5, with 8 bases fitting TRBD2. Sequencing input: central memory CD4+ T cells from blood. This receptor was identified in a man aged 25 to 45 with type 1 diabetes. DNA of the CDR3: TGTGCCAGTAGTGGCGGGGGGATAAAAGAGACCCAGTACTTC. This translates into CASSGGGIKETQYF. Based on the CDR3 plus reference TRBV19 and TRBJ2-5, the full variable domain is DGGITQSPKYLFRKEGQNVTLSCEQNLNHDAMYWYRQDPGQGLRLIYYSQIVNDFQKGDIAEGYSVSREKKESFPLTVTSAQKNPTAFYLCASSGGGIKETQYFGPGTRLLVL.